The 9 T cell receptor beta chains presented below share a single source sample, sequenced in a study of Graves' ophthalmopathy and Graves' hyperthyroidism. From RNA, the CDR3 regions of TCR beta chains were amplified and sequenced. Scientists carried out first-round RT-PCR using HTBI primers and then a second-round multiplex PCR. TCRdb itself ran the multiplex PCR reads through MiXCR, one entry per CDR3 protein. Here the sample spans fewer than 350,000 distinct CDR3 sequences, roughly 16% being singletons. The sample comprised peripheral blood. These receptors originate from an adult man with Graves' ophthalmopathy.

This clonotype was seen many times. This chain joins TRBV5-1 and TRBJ1-1, with D maybe TRBD1 (5 bases). The CDR3 is made up of 14 amino acids. The germline gives CDR1 SGHRS, CDR2 YFSETQ. The V and J ends lost 1 base and 4 bases respectively, with 11 bases between them. CDR3 region: CASSLQGEGTEAFF. The CDR3 bases are TGCGCCAGCAGCTTGCAGGGTGAGGGCACTGAAGCTTTCTTT.

This clonotype was found a few times. Germline is not matched at one junction end, which may reflect a read error. The V and J genes are TRBV12-3 or TRBV12-4 and TRBJ1-1, with D possibly matching TRBD1 (6 bases). This CDR3 has 12 residues. CDR3 nucleotides: TGTGCCAGCATTTTAGAGTCACGGGACACCTCCTTT. This sequence encodes CASILESRDTSF.

The chain combines TRBV6-1 with TRBJ2-7; D remains unclear. The CDR3 totals 14 residues. V was shortened by 1 base and J by 3 bases, with 10 bases between the two germline ends. The V gene's germline CDR1 is MNHNS and CDR2 SASEGT. As DNA, the CDR3 is TGTGCCAGCAGTGAAGAGGCAGCGAACTACGAGCAGTACTTC. It yields the protein CASSEEAANYEQYF.

This clonotype was seen ten or more times. The V and J genes are TRBV6-2 or TRBV6-3 and TRBJ2-5; maybe TRBD1 (5 bases). This CDR3 has 15 amino acids. Trimming took 2 bases from V and 1 from J, leaving 11 bases between them. CDR1 is MNHEY, CDR2 SVGEGT, per germline. The CDR3 nucleotides read TGTGCCAGCAGTTACCGCGGACACAGCCAAGAGACCCAGTACTTC. As protein: CASSYRGHSQETQYF.

A remark on this clonotype: A much larger clone is a single base away; this may be a read error. The chain employs TRBV30 and TRBJ1-1; no reliable D call. Germline CDR1 reads GTSNPN; CDR2 reads SVGIG (reference sequence). The CDR3 spans 13 residues. V was trimmed by 5 bases and J by 3 bases, leaving 13 bases between them. The CDR3 protein is CAWAKSWHTEAFF. DNA of the CDR3: TGTGCCTGGGCAAAAAGTTGGCACACTGAAGCTTTCTTT.

This clonotype was seen at least ten times. The chain employs TRBV6-1 and TRBJ1-2, with D possibly being TRBD1 (5 bases). Germline CDR1 is MNHNS and CDR2 is SASEGT. Trimming took off 5 bases at V and 6 bases at J, with 13 bases between the two ends. This CDR3 is built from 13 residues. CDR3: CASSRQGRDGYTF. The CDR3 coding sequence is TGTGCCAGCAGTCGACAAGGCAGGGATGGCTACACCTTC.

This clonotype was picked up many times. This chain links TRBV19 with TRBJ1-1; D is undetermined. Trimming left V 4 bases short and J 1 base short, with 16 bases between. This CDR3 comprises 16 residues. Germline CDR1 is LNHDA and CDR2 is SQIVND (reference sequence). The CDR3 coding sequence is TGTGCCAGTAGTACGCCCCTACGGCTCGAGAACACTGAAGCTTTCTTT. Protein sequence: CASSTPLRLENTEAFF. The full variable domain, in which reference TRBV19 and TRBJ1-1 provide the parts outside the CDR3, is DGGITQSPKYLFRKEGQNVTLSCEQNLNHDAMYWYRQDPGQGLRLIYYSQIVNDFQKGDIAEGYSVSREKKESFPLTVTSAQKNPTAFYLCASSTPLRLENTEAFFGQGTRLTVV.

The table lists this clonotype with many counts. The V call is TRBV3-1, the J call TRBJ2-5; D not resolved. The germline V and J ends were trimmed by 1 base and 5 bases, with 11 bases remaining between them. CDR3 length: 14 residues. Per germline, CDR1 LGHDT and CDR2 YNNKEL (reference sequence). The CDR3 spells CASSQVLPTETQYF. For the CDR3, the DNA is TGTGCCAGCAGCCAAGTGCTACCGACGGAGACCCAGTACTTC.

This clonotype was seen at least ten times. The gene calls are TRBV27 and TRBJ2-7; 8 bases map to TRBD2. V lost 4 bases to trimming and J lost 4 bases; unmatched junction nucleotides: 9. This CDR3 has 15 residues. The germline V gene has CDR1 MNHEY and CDR2 SMNVEV (reference sequence). The CDR3 DNA sequence: TGTGCCAGCAGTTCTCCGGGACTAGGGCTTTACGAGCAGTACTTC. This sequence encodes CASSSPGLGLYEQYF.